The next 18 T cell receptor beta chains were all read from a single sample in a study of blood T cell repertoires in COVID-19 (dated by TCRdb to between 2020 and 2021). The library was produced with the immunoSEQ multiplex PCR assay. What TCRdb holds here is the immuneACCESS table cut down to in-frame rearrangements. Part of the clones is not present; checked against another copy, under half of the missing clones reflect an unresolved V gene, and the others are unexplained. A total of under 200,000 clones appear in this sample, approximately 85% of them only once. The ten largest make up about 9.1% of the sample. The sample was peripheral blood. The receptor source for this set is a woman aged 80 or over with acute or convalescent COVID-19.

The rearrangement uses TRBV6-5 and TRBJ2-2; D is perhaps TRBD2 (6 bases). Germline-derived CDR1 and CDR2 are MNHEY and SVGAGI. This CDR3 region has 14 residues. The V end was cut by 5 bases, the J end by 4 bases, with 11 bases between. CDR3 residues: CASSTGGRTGELFF. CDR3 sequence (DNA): TGTGCCAGCAGTACCGGGGGACGCACCGGGGAGCTGTTTTTT.

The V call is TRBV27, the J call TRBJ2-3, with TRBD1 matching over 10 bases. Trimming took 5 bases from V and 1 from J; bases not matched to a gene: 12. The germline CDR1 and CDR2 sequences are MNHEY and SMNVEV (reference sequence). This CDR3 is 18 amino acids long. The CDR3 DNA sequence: TGTGCCAGCAGTGCCGAAGCTGACAGGGGGCGCGGCACAGATACGCAGTATTTT. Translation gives CASSAEADRGRGTDTQYF.

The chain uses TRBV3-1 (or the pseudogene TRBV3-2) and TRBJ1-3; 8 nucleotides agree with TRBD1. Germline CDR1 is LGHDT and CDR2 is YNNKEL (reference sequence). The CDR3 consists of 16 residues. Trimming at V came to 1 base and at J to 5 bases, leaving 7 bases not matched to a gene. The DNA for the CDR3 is TGTGCCAGCAGCCAAGGAGGGGCCAGGGGGCGAAACACCATATATTTT. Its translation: CASSQGGARGRNTIYF.

DNA of the CDR3: TGTGCCAGCAGCGTATCCGGGACTAGTACAGATACGCAGTATTTT. It yields the protein CASSVSGTSTDTQYF. The gene calls are TRBV9 and TRBJ2-3; the match to TRBD2 covers 8 bases. This CDR3 contains 15 residues. CDR1 is SGDLS, CDR2 YYNGEE, per germline. V was pared by 1 base and J by 3 bases, with 4 bases of the junction left unmatched.

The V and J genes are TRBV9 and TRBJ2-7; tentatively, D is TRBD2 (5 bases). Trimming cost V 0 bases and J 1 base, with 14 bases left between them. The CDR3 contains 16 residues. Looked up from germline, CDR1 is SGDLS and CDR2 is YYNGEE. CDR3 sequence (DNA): TGTGCCAGCAGCGTAGCCCCAAGAGAGGGATCCTACGAGCAGTACTTC. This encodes CASSVAPREGSYEQYF.

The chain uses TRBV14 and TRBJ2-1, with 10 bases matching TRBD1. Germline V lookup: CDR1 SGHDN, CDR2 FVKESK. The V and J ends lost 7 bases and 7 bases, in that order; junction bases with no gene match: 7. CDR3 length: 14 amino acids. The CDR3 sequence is CASNLPGQGNEQFF. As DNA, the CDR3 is TGTGCCAGCAATCTACCGGGACAGGGGAATGAGCAGTTCTTC.

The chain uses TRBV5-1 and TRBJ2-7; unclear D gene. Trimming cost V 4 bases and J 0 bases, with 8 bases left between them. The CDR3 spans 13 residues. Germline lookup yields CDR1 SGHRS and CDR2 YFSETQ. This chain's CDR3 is CASSPLSSYEQYF. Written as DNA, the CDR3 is TGCGCCAGCAGCCCCTTGAGCTCCTACGAGCAGTACTTC. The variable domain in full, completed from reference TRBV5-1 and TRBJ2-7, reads KAGVTQTPRYLIKTRGQQVTLSCSPISGHRSVSWYQQTPGQGLQFLFEYFSETQRNKGNFPGRFSGRQFSNSRSEMNVSTLELGDSALYLCASSPLSSYEQYFGPGTRLTVT.

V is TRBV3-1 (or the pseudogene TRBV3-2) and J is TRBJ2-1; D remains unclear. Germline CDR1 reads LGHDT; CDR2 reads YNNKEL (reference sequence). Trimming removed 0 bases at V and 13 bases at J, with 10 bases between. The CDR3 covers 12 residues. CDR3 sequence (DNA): TGTGCCAGCAGCCAAGAATATAGCACTCAGTTCTTC. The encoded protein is CASSQEYSTQFF.

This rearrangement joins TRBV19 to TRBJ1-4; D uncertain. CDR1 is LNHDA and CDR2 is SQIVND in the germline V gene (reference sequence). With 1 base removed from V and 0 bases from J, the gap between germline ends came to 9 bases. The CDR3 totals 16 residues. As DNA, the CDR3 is TGTGCCAGTAGTATAGGAGGAGTACCAACTAATGAAAAACTGTTTTTT. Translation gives CASSIGGVPTNEKLFF.

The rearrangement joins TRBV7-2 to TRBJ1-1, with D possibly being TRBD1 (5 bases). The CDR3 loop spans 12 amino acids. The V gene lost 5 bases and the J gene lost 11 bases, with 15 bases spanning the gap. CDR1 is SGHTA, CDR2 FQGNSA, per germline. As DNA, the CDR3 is TGTGCCAGCAGCAGTGAAGGGGCTTGGGCTTTCTTT. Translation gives CASSSEGAWAFF.

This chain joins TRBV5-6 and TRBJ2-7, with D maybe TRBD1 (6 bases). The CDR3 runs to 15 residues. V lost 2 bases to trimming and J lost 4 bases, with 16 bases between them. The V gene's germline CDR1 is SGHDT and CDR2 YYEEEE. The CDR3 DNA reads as TGTGCCAGCAGCTTTCGGAAAGGGGGTTTGTACGAGCAGTACTTC. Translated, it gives CASSFRKGGLYEQYF.

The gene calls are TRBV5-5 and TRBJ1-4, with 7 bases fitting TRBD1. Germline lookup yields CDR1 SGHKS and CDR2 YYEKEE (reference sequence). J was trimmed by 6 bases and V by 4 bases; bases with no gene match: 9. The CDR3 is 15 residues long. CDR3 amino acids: CASSLTRDSDEKLFF. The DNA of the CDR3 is TGTGCCAGCAGCCTGACACGGGACAGCGATGAAAAACTGTTTTTT. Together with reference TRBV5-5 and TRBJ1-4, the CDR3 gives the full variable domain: DAGVTQSPTHLIKTRGQQVTLRCSPISGHKSVSWYQQVLGQGPQFIFQYYEKEERGRGNFPDRFSARQFPNYSSELNVNALLLGDSALYLCASSLTRDSDEKLFFGSGTQLSVL.

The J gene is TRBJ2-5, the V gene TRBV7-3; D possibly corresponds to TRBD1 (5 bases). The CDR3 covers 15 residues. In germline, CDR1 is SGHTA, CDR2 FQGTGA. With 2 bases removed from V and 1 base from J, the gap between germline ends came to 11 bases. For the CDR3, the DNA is TGTGCCAGCAGCTTAGGGCAGGGAAGCCAAGAGACCCAGTACTTC. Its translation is CASSLGQGSQETQYF.

Written as DNA, the CDR3 is TGTGCCAGCAGCTTAGCGCGAACAGATCCTGGAAACACCATATATTTT. It yields the protein CASSLARTDPGNTIYF. The chain carries TRBV7-2 and TRBJ1-3; D is ambiguous. CDR3 length: 16 residues. V was shortened by 0 bases and J by 2 bases, with 11 bases between the two germline ends. The germline V gene encodes CDR1 SGHTA and CDR2 FQGNSA. Variable domain in full (rest from reference TRBV7-2 and TRBJ1-3): GAGVSQSPSNKVTEKGKDVELRCDPISGHTALYWYRQSLGQGLEFLIYFQGNSAPDKSGLPSDRFSAERTGGSVSTLTIQRTQQEDSAVYLCASSLARTDPGNTIYFGEGSWLTVV.

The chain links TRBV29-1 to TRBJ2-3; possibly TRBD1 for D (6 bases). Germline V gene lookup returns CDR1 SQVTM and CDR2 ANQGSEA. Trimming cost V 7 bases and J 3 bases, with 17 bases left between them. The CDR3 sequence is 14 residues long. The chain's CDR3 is CSAYRAQRTDTQYF. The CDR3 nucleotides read TGCAGCGCCTACAGGGCCCAGAGGACAGATACGCAGTATTTT.

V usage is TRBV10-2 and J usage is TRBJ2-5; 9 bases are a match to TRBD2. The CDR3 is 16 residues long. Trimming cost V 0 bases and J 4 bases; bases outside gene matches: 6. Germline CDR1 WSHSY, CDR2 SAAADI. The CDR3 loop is CASSESELAGRETQYF. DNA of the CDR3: TGCGCCAGCAGTGAGTCAGAGCTAGCGGGACGAGAGACCCAGTACTTC.

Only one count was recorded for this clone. DNA of the CDR3: TGTGCCAGCAGCTCCCTCGGCGGCGGTGCCTACGAGCAGTACTTC. It codes for CASSSLGGGAYEQYF. The J gene is TRBJ2-7, the V gene TRBV11-2; D is uncertain. Germline V CDR1 and CDR2: SGHAT, FQNNGV. The CDR3 is 15 amino acids. V lost 4 bases, J lost 2 bases, and 15 bases lay in between.

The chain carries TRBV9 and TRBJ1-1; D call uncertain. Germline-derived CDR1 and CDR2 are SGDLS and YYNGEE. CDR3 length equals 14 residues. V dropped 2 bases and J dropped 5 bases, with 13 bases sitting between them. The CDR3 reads CASSVQTGETEAFF. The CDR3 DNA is TGTGCCAGCAGCGTCCAGACTGGCGAGACTGAAGCTTTCTTT.